The 23 T cell receptor beta chains given below trace back to one sample, sequenced in a study of technical replicates of blood from a few donors. Sequencing was performed with immunoSEQ multiplex PCR; in TCRdb, only in-frame clones are kept and a portion is missing. The sample has approximately 49,000 clones, 92% seen once. Sequenced sample: PBMCs. These receptors came from a human donor in good health. Some clones in this sample may be carry-over from other donors' samples.

This chain links TRBV11-2 with TRBJ2-1; TRBD2 matches at 9 bases. V trimming: 5 bases; J trimming: 4 bases; junction bases outside the gene matches: 9. CDR1 is SGHAT, CDR2 FQNNGV, per germline. This CDR3 region has 16 residues. As DNA, the CDR3 is TGTGCCAGCAGCCGCCTGGGGGCGGGAGGGTACAATGAGCAGTTCTTC. It translates to CASSRLGAGGYNEQFF. The full variable domain, with the rest looked up from reference TRBV11-2 and TRBJ2-1, is EAGVAQSPRYKIIEKRQSVAFWCNPISGHATLYWYQQILGQGPKLLIQFQNNGVVDDSQLPKDRFSAERLKGVDSTLKIQPAKLEDSAVYLCASSRLGAGGYNEQFFGPGTRLTVL.

This chain joins TRBV5-6 and TRBJ2-7; unclear D gene. V lost 0 bases to trimming and J lost 5 bases, with 12 bases between them. CDR1 is SGHDT and CDR2 is YYEEEE in the germline V gene. There are 14 residues in the CDR3. The CDR3 spells CASSLVVSRDEQYF. The CDR3 DNA sequence: TGTGCCAGCAGCTTGGTCGTCTCACGGGACGAGCAGTACTTC.

The chain links TRBV25-1 to TRBJ2-7; D call uncertain. The germline gives CDR1 MGHDK, CDR2 SYGVNS. V was trimmed by 1 base and J by 7 bases, leaving 8 bases between them. The CDR3 length is 12 residues. In nucleotides, the CDR3 is TGTGCCAGCAGTGAATGGGCAGGAGAGCAGTACTTC. Translating it yields CASSEWAGEQYF.

The chain recombines TRBV7-9 with TRBJ2-2; D not certain. Deletions cut 2 bases from V and 7 bases from J, with 8 bases between. The CDR3 runs to 13 residues. Germline V CDR1 and CDR2: SEHNR, FQNEAQ (reference sequence). CDR3 sequence: CASSLRLGGELFF. As DNA, the CDR3 is TGTGCCAGCAGCTTACGACTTGGCGGGGAGCTGTTTTTT.

The V and J genes are TRBV7-9 and TRBJ1-1; 7 bases match TRBD1. The ends lost 5 bases at V and 1 base at J; junction bases unmatched: 10. Germline values: CDR1 SEHNR, CDR2 FQNEAQ (reference sequence). CDR3 size: 16 residues. The CDR3 spells CASSRAGGQPNTEAFF. In DNA, the CDR3 is TGTGCCAGCAGCCGCGCAGGGGGACAGCCGAACACTGAAGCTTTCTTT.

The chain recombines TRBV19 with TRBJ2-2; no reliable D call. V was cut by 7 bases and J by 1 base, with 7 bases left in between. Germline V lookup: CDR1 LNHDA, CDR2 SQIVND (reference sequence). The CDR3 is 13 residues long. CDR3 in DNA: TGTGCCAGTAACAGACAGAACACCGGGGAGCTGTTTTTT. It codes for CASNRQNTGELFF.

The rearrangement uses TRBV6-6 and TRBJ1-1; 9 bases fit TRBD1. Germline V gives CDR1 MNHNY, CDR2 SVGAGI (reference sequence). The CDR3 totals 16 residues. Trimming at V came to 5 bases and at J to 5 bases, leaving 12 bases not matched to a gene. The DNA for the CDR3 is TGTGCCAGCAGTCCGTACCGACAGGGGGTCGGGACTGAAGCTTTCTTT. Translated, it gives CASSPYRQGVGTEAFF.

V is TRBV5-4 and J is TRBJ1-1, with D possibly TRBD1 on 5 matching bases. Germline loops: CDR1 SGHNT, CDR2 YYREEE (reference sequence). Between the trimmed V and J ends, which lost 4 bases and 8 bases, there was a span of 15 bases. The CDR3 covers 13 residues. The CDR3 loop reads CASSPGSDREAFF. As DNA, the CDR3 is TGTGCCAGCAGCCCCGGTTCCGACAGAGAAGCTTTCTTT.

This chain uses TRBV6-5 with TRBJ2-2; TRBD1 matches at 11 bases. J gave up 3 bases and V 4 bases, and 1 base lay outside the gene matches. CDR1 and CDR2 (germline): MNHEY, SVGAGI. The CDR3 consists of 15 residues. The CDR3: CASSWGQGDTGELFF. In DNA, the CDR3 is TGTGCCAGCAGTTGGGGACAGGGGGACACCGGGGAGCTGTTTTTT.

CDR3 sequence (DNA): TGTGCCAGCAGTGCGGGGGCGGGAGTTGAAGCTTTCTTT. The encoded protein is CASSAGAGVEAFF. The V gene is TRBV5-6, the J gene TRBJ1-1; weak D call: TRBD1 (6 bases). This CDR3 is 13 amino acids long. V was cut by 5 bases and J by 7 bases, with 15 bases left in between. Looked up from germline, CDR1 is SGHDT and CDR2 is YYEEEE.

Only a few counts were recorded for this clone. The J gene is TRBJ1-1, the V gene TRBV6-5; no definite D call. This CDR3 has 11 residues. Per germline, CDR1 MNHEY and CDR2 SVGAGI. The V end was cut by 7 bases, the J end by 4 bases, with 7 bases between. Here the CDR3 reads CASKFGTEAFF. The CDR3 DNA is TGTGCCAGCAAGTTCGGCACTGAAGCTTTCTTT.

J is TRBJ1-5 and V is TRBV6-8; possible D gene TRBD1, 6 bases. V lost 8 bases and J lost 2, with 10 bases in between. Germline V gives CDR1 MNHGY, CDR2 SAAAGT. The CDR3 runs to 13 residues. The CDR3 reads CASPRGGNQPQHF. The CDR3 coding sequence is TGTGCCAGCCCCAGGGGAGGCAATCAGCCCCAGCATTTT.

This chain uses TRBV6-5 with TRBJ2-2; D may be TRBD2 (6 bases). There are 16 residues in the CDR3. The V end lost 0 bases, the J end lost 0 bases, and 8 bases lay between the germline ends. Germline V gene lookup returns CDR1 MNHEY and CDR2 SVGAGI. CDR3 loop: CASSYSPGANTGELFF. CDR3 DNA: TGTGCCAGCAGTTACTCCCCGGGGGCGAACACCGGGGAGCTGTTTTTT.

This chain joins TRBV2 and TRBJ2-5; 9 nucleotides line up with TRBD2. V was clipped by 6 bases and J by 10 bases; unmatched bases: 15. The CDR3 totals 15 residues. The germline V gene encodes CDR1 SNHLY and CDR2 FYNNEI. In DNA, the CDR3 is TGTGCCAGCAGGGACCAATCTAGCGGGAAAGTGTACCAGTACTTC. This codes for CASRDQSSGKVYQYF.

The chain carries TRBV30 and TRBJ2-7; no clear D gene. The V gene's germline CDR1 is GTSNPN and CDR2 SVGIG (reference sequence). Trimming pared 7 bases from V and 6 bases from J, leaving 19 bases between. This CDR3 has 13 amino acids. The CDR3 DNA reads TGTGCCTCAATCCGGTTTGTTGGCGGCGAGCAGTACTTC. It encodes CASIRFVGGEQYF.

CDR3 nucleotide sequence: TGTGCCATCAGGAGCGGGGAGCGTCCGACAGATACGCAGTATTTT. It is translated as CAIRSGERPTDTQYF. The chain links TRBV10-3 to TRBJ2-3, with 7 bases aligning to TRBD2. The CDR3 sequence is 15 residues long. Germline assignment: CDR1 ENHRY and CDR2 SYGVKD. J gave up 3 bases and V 6 bases, and 9 bases lay outside the gene matches.

The chain employs TRBV7-2 and TRBJ1-1; the D gene is possibly TRBD1 (6 bases). This CDR3 spans 14 amino acids. Germline V gives CDR1 SGHTA, CDR2 FQGNSA. Deletions cut 7 bases from V and 1 base from J, with 13 bases between. Here the CDR3 DNA reads TGTGCCAGCATGTGGGGGGGCGGGAACACTGAAGCTTTCTTT. Residues: CASMWGGGNTEAFF.

The rearrangement uses TRBV6-1 and TRBJ2-3; D ambiguous. Between the trimmed V and J ends, which lost 6 bases and 0 bases, there was a span of 13 bases. The CDR3 runs 15 residues. Germline CDR1 reads MNHNS; CDR2 reads SASEGT. In DNA, the CDR3 is TGTGCCAGCAGAGCCCCTATGTTTAGCACAGATACGCAGTATTTT. It encodes CASRAPMFSTDTQYF.

This chain links TRBV4-2 with TRBJ2-7, with 12 positions matching TRBD2. The germline gives CDR1 LGHNA, CDR2 YNFKEQ. CDR3 length: 17 amino acids. With 0 bases clipped from V and 0 bases from J, the junction kept 3 bases outside the gene matches. The CDR3 DNA reads TGTGCCAGCAGCCAAGATACTAGCGGGGGGCTCTCCTACGAGCAGTACTTC. Its translation is CASSQDTSGGLSYEQYF.

The chain combines TRBV5-6 with TRBJ1-5; 9 positions match TRBD1. V was pared by 4 bases and J by 6 bases, with 11 bases of the junction left unmatched. The CDR3 has 16 residues. CDR1 SGHDT and CDR2 YYEEEE come from the germline V gene. CDR3 sequence reads: CASSRGGQGLGQPQHF. CDR3 DNA: TGTGCCAGCAGCCGAGGGGGACAGGGATTAGGTCAGCCCCAGCATTTT.

The chain carries TRBV4-2 and TRBJ2-3; a weak D match, TRBD2 (5 bases). CDR1 is LGHNA, CDR2 YNFKEQ, per germline. The CDR3 is made up of 14 amino acids. V was cut by 5 bases and J by 4 bases, with 13 bases left in between. CDR3 nucleotides: TGTGCCAGCAGCGGAGGTCAGGAGGCAGATACGCAGTATTTT. Its protein product is CASSGGQEADTQYF.

This sequence joins TRBV2 and TRBJ1-1; D not certain. Per the germline V gene, CDR1 is SNHLY and CDR2 is FYNNEI. This CDR3 spans 11 amino acids. The V end was cut by 3 bases, the J end by 7 bases, with 6 bases between. The CDR3 region has the DNA TGTGCCAGCAGTGAGCAACTTGAAGCTTTCTTT. Its translation: CASSEQLEAFF.

The chain joins TRBV7-9 to TRBJ2-5, with D hard to call. Germline V gene lookup returns CDR1 SEHNR and CDR2 FQNEAQ (reference sequence). Trimming left V 1 base short and J 5 bases short, with 5 bases between. The CDR3 has 12 amino acids. CDR3 in DNA: TGTGCCAGCAGCTTAGAACGGGAGACCCAGTACTTC. Amino acids: CASSLERETQYF. The full variable domain, rest sourced from reference TRBV7-9 and TRBJ2-5, is DTGVSQNPRHKITKRGQNVTFRCDPISEHNRLYWYRQTLGQGPEFLTYFQNEAQLEKSRLLSDRFSAERPKGSFSTLEIQRTEQGDSAMYLCASSLERETQYFGPGTRLLVL.